Listed below are T cell receptor beta chains from one sample, sequenced in a study of blood T cell repertoires in COVID-19. The protocol was immunoSEQ multiplex PCR, while the TCRdb copy is restricted to in-frame clones and leaves out a portion. The sample lists approximately 150,000 clones; more than 80% were seen once. The sequenced sample was peripheral blood. These receptors were obtained from a woman aged 55-69 years with active COVID-19. The CDR3 runs from the conserved cysteine through the conserved F or W. Fields, in order: J gene, D gene, clone size, V gene, CDR3 DNA, CDR3 protein. D genes are given only for firm matches. The size field is filled for only some rows; it gives once, few, many or a size class.

>TRBJ2-3|TRBD2|.|TRBV13
TGTGCCAGCAGCTCGCGGACTAGCGGGTACGACACAGATACGCAGTATTTT
CASSSRTSGYDTDTQYF
>TRBJ2-1|.|.|TRBV7-2
TGTGCCAGCAGCCGGGCCTACAATGAGCAGTTCTTC
CASSRAYNEQFF
>TRBJ2-3|.|.|TRBV4-2
TGTGCCAGCAGCCAACACCGGGGTGGGGATACGCAGTATTTT
CASSQHRGGDTQYF
>TRBJ2-7|TRBD1|.|TRBV25-1
TGTGCCAGCAGTGCAAGGACAGGGGGGAGAGGTTACTCCTACGAGCAGTACTTC
CASSARTGGRGYSYEQYF
>TRBJ1-5|.|.|TRBV27
TGTGCCAGCAGTTATCGGGTATCTCAGCCCCAGCATTTT
CASSYRVSQPQHF
>TRBJ1-1|.|.|TRBV30
TGTGCCTGGGGCAGGGAAGCTTTCTTT
CAWGREAFF
>TRBJ2-7|.|.|TRBV4-2
TGTGCCAGCAGCCTTCAGTTGGGACTGTTGTACGAGCAGTACTTC
CASSLQLGLLYEQYF
>TRBJ2-7|TRBD2|.|TRBV29-1
TGCAGCTCGTTTTCGACGGGACTAGCGGGAGTCTACGAGCAGTACTTC
CSSFSTGLAGVYEQYF
>TRBJ1-2|.|.|TRBV28
TGTGCCAGCAGTTCCGGGGTTTGGGACACGAACATCTATGGCTACACCTTC
CASSSGVWDTNIYGYTF
>TRBJ2-3|.|.|TRBV5-1
TGCGCCAGCAGTTTCGACGCGATAGGGGGTACGCAGTATTTT
CASSFDAIGGTQYF
>TRBJ2-2|.|.|TRBV3-1/TRBV3-2
TGTGCCAGCAGCCGTGGGGCGCTGAACACCGGGGAGCTGTTTTTT
CASSRGALNTGELFF
>TRBJ2-2|TRBD2|.|TRBV6-6
TGTGCCAGCAGGGCGGGAGGGAACACCGGGGAGCTGTTTTTT
CASRAGGNTGELFF
>TRBJ2-1|TRBD2|few|TRBV24-1
TGTGCCACCGGAGGGACTAGCGGGAGGTACAATGAGCAGTTCTTC
CATGGTSGRYNEQFF
>TRBJ1-4|.|.|TRBV28
TGTGCCAGCACAGGCGGGGGGACGGGGGAAAAACTGTTTTTT
CASTGGGTGEKLFF
>TRBJ2-1|TRBD1|.|TRBV7-6
TGTGCCAGCAGCTCCAGAGACAGGGATGAGCAGTTCTTC
CASSSRDRDEQFF
>TRBJ2-3|.|.|TRBV6-2/TRBV6-3
TGTGCCAGCAGTTCTGACGGGAGAATCACAGATACGCAGTATTTT
CASSSDGRITDTQYF
>TRBJ2-5|.|once|TRBV23-1
TGCGCCAGCCTTCATGGGGTTGATGGGGGACAAGAGGGAGAGACCCAGTACTTC
CASLHGVDGGQEGETQYF
>TRBJ2-1|.|.|TRBV5-1
TGCGCCAGCAGCCCTCAGGGGCGGAACAATGAGCAGTTCTTC
CASSPQGRNNEQFF
>TRBJ2-3|.|.|TRBV2
TGTGCCAGCAGGGCACAGGGGCAGGAGGGAGATACGCAGTATTTT
CASRAQGQEGDTQYF
>TRBJ1-1|TRBD1|.|TRBV28
TGTGCCAGCAGAACAGGGGGCGAAGCTTTCTTT
CASRTGGEAFF
>TRBJ2-2|TRBD2|.|TRBV7-2
TGTGCCAGCAGCTTAACTAGCGGACTGAACACCGGGGAGCTGTTTTTT
CASSLTSGLNTGELFF
>TRBJ1-1|TRBD1|.|TRBV28
TGTGCCAGCAGTCCCGGGACAGGGCTAAAATATCGAAGGAACACTGAAGCTTTCTTT
CASSPGTGLKYRRNTEAFF
>TRBJ2-7|.|.|TRBV27
TGTGCCAGCCGTAACGGAGCGACCTACGAGCAGTACTTC
CASRNGATYEQYF
>TRBJ2-1|.|few|TRBV6-2/TRBV6-3
TGTGCCAGCAGTTACTACGGGACTTACAATGAGCAGTTCTTC
CASSYYGTYNEQFF
>TRBJ2-7|TRBD2|.|TRBV7-2
TGTGCCAGCAGCAATAGCACCCGGGGACTAGCGGGAGGAAGGTACGAGCAGTACTTC
CASSNSTRGLAGGRYEQYF
>TRBJ2-7|.|.|TRBV6-1
TGTGCCAGCAGTGAAGCGGCTATTACAGGGACCCCCTACGAGCAGTACTTC
CASSEAAITGTPYEQYF
>TRBJ2-3|TRBD2|.|TRBV7-3
TGTGCCAGCAGCTTGTCGGGCGGGAGGGCGGATACGCAGTATTTT
CASSLSGGRADTQYF
>TRBJ2-7|TRBD1|.|TRBV28
TGTGCCAGCAGCATCGGGACAGGCCCTTTCGGGTACGAGCAGTACTTC
CASSIGTGPFGYEQYF
>TRBJ2-2|.|.|TRBV9
TGTGCCAGCAGCCCGGAGGGGCAACGGGACACCGGGGAGCTGTTTTTT
CASSPEGQRDTGELFF
>TRBJ2-3|.|.|TRBV6-5
TGTGCCAGCAGTTATTCGGGACATGGCACAGATACGCAGTATTTT
CASSYSGHGTDTQYF
>TRBJ2-3|TRBD2|once|TRBV4-2
TGTGCCAGCAGCCAGGGGACTAGTAGGGATACGCAGTATTTT
CASSQGTSRDTQYF
>TRBJ2-3|TRBD2|.|TRBV6-2/TRBV6-3
TGTGCCAGCAGTTCCCGACTAGCGGGATGGGATACGCAGTATTTT
CASSSRLAGWDTQYF
>TRBJ1-5|.|.|TRBV9
TGTGCCAGCAGCGTAGGTACAGGGAGTCAGCCCCAGCATTTT
CASSVGTGSQPQHF
>TRBJ2-1|TRBD2|.|TRBV29-1
TGCAGCGTGGCCGGGGGGGGTCCGGAGAGCGAGCAGTTCTTC
CSVAGGGPESEQFF
>TRBJ2-7|TRBD2|.|TRBV20-1
TGCAGTGCTGTGCGGACTAGTCGGCAGTACTTC
CSAVRTSRQYF
>TRBJ2-3|.|.|TRBV20-1
TGCAGTGCTAGTTCTCCGACAGTCACTAGCACAGATACGCAGTATTTT
CSASSPTVTSTDTQYF
>TRBJ2-3|TRBD2|.|TRBV28
TGTGCCAGCAGTCCCACTAGCGGGAGAAGGACAGATACGCAGTATTTT
CASSPTSGRRTDTQYF
>TRBJ2-7|.|.|TRBV2
TGTGCCAGCAGTGAGTCGGCAGGAAAATTCGACGAGCAGTACTTC
CASSESAGKFDEQYF
>TRBJ2-7|TRBD2|.|TRBV27
TGTGCCAGCAGCCCAGGTGGCCGAGCGGGAGGCTACGAGCAGTACTTC
CASSPGGRAGGYEQYF
>TRBJ2-1|TRBD1|.|TRBV28
TGTGCCAGCAGTCTTACTCGACAGGGCCGGTTCTTC
CASSLTRQGRFF
>TRBJ2-2|.|few|TRBV4-1
TGCGCCAGCAGCCAAGATCGGAGGCGCCTTCGAACCGGGGAGCTGTTTTTT
CASSQDRRRLRTGELFF
>TRBJ2-5|TRBD2|.|TRBV4-2
TGTGCCAGCAGCCAAGATCTCAGTGCGGGAGGGAGAGAGACCCAGTACTTC
CASSQDLSAGGRETQYF
>TRBJ2-6|TRBD1|.|TRBV5-1
TGCGCCAGCAGCTCGCATTGGGGAAAGGGGGCCCTTATCTCTGGGGCCAACGTCCTGACTTTC
CASSSHWGKGALISGANVLTF
>TRBJ2-1|.|.|TRBV4-3
TGCGCCAGCAGCCAAGATAGGGGGGGGTACAATGAGCAGTTCTTC
CASSQDRGGYNEQFF
>TRBJ2-1|TRBD2|.|TRBV2
TGTGCCAGCAGTGACACTAGCGGGAGGGGAGGTGAGCAGTTCTTC
CASSDTSGRGGEQFF
>TRBJ2-7|.|few|TRBV4-2
TGTGCCAGCAGCCAAGGCTCAGGGGCGGCCTACGAGCAGTACTTC
CASSQGSGAAYEQYF
>TRBJ1-2|TRBD1|once|TRBV28
TGTGCCAGCAACCAGGGGGACTATGGCTACACCTTC
CASNQGDYGYTF
>TRBJ2-6|TRBD2|.|TRBV7-2
TGTGCCAGCAGCTTCAACGGGGGGACCTCTGGGGCCAACGTCCTGACTTTC
CASSFNGGTSGANVLTF
>TRBJ1-5|.|.|TRBV28
TGTGCCAGCAGGTCAGAGGGTCGGGGAATTCAGCCCCAGCATTTT
CASRSEGRGIQPQHF
>TRBJ2-3|TRBD2|.|TRBV5-1
TGCGCCAGCAGCCGCCGGGCGGGACTAGCGGGAGAGACAGATACGCAGTATTTT
CASSRRAGLAGETDTQYF
>TRBJ2-1|.|.|TRBV1
TGCACCAGCACCGAACTAGCGGTCCTTTACAATGAGCAGTTCTTC
CTSTELAVLYNEQFF
>TRBJ2-7|.|.|TRBV4-2
TGTGCCAGCAGCCAAGATCACGGGGGAGGCTCCTACGAGCAGTACTTC
CASSQDHGGGSYEQYF
>TRBJ2-4|.|.|TRBV6-5
TGTGCCAGCAATGGCGGGACTCAAAACATTCAGTACTTC
CASNGGTQNIQYF
>TRBJ1-1|TRBD1|.|TRBV6-2/TRBV6-3
TGTGCCAGCAGTCGACAGGGGAGGAACACTGAAGCTTTCTTT
CASSRQGRNTEAFF
>TRBJ1-3|.|.|TRBV18
TGTGCCAGCTCACCACGCAGGGATGGAAACACCATATATTTT
CASSPRRDGNTIYF
>TRBJ2-7|.|.|TRBV21-1
TGTGCCAGCGGGGACAGGGGAGGGTACGAGCAGTACTTC
CASGDRGGYEQYF